In its sample, the clone carrying this T cell receptor beta chain was seen a few times. This record belongs to a study of blood T cell repertoires in COVID-19. For the study at large: COVID-19 samples from acute and convalescent phases originated in the United States, Italy and Spain.

This CDR3 has 14 amino acids. After removal of 2 bases from V and 5 bases from J, the junction contained 4 bases not matched to a gene. The germline CDR1 and CDR2 sequences are LNHDA and SQIVND (reference sequence). TCRdb keeps only in-frame clones here, not all; method: immunoSEQ multiplex PCR. The profile covers some 150,000 clones, with 60% to 85% appearing a single time and about 9% taken by the ten largest. This receptor was taken from a man aged 50-59 years with active or convalescent COVID-19. Sequencing input: peripheral blood. This chain connects TRBV19 to TRBJ1-1, with 8 bases lining up with TRBD1. In nucleotides, the CDR3 is TGTGCCAGTAGTATAACAGGGGGAATTACTGAAGCTTTCTTT. Protein sequence: CASSITGGITEAFF. Supplemented by reference TRBV19 and TRBJ1-1, the full variable domain reads DGGITQSPKYLFRKEGQNVTLSCEQNLNHDAMYWYRQDPGQGLRLIYYSQIVNDFQKGDIAEGYSVSREKKESFPLTVTSAQKNPTAFYLCASSITGGITEAFFGQGTRLTVV.